The entry below gives a single T cell receptor beta chain sequence along with its context. This sample was taken from a study of blood T cell repertoires in COVID-19. In the study overall: Researchers got acute and convalescent COVID-19 samples from the United States, Italy and Spain. Sample material is recorded as cDNA or gDNA derived from T cells, B-cell-depleted T cells, or PBMCs.

Original processing methods: Researchers report that nucleated cell counts were estimated from reference gene primer amplification. Libraries were prepared by immunoSEQ multiplex PCR; TCRdb keeps only in-frame clonotypes and omits some of them. Clonal size and the V and J genes are those of that table, whereas D and trimming came from the DNA. The sample consists of around 110,000 clones, 82% of them appearing once. The origin of this receptor is a woman aged 70-85 years with acute or convalescent COVID-19. The sequencing sample was made of peripheral blood.

CDR3 sequence (DNA): TGTGCCAGCAGCCAATCGACCCCCGGACAGGGCGGTCAGCCCCAGCATTTT. It translates to CASSQSTPGQGGQPQHF. This chain joins TRBV16 and TRBJ1-5; 8 bases align to TRBD1. The CDR3 has 17 residues. V was clipped by 0 bases and J by 6 bases; unmatched bases: 10. Germline V gene lookup returns CDR1 KGHSY and CDR2 FQNENV.